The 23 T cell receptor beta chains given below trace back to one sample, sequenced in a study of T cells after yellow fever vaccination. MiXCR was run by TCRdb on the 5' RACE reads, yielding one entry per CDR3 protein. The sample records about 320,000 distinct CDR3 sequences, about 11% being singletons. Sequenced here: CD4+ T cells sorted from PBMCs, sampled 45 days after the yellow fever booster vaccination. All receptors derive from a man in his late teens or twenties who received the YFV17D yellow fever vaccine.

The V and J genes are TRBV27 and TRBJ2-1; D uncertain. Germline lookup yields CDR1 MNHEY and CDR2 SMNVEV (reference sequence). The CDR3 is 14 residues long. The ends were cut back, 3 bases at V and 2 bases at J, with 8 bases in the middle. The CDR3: CASSFDQTYNEQFF. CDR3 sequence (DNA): TGTGCCAGCAGTTTCGACCAGACCTACAATGAGCAGTTCTTC.

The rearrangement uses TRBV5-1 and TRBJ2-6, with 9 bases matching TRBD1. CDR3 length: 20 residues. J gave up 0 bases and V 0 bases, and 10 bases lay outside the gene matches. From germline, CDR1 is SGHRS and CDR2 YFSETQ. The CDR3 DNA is TGCGCCAGCAGCTTGGAGGCCACAGGGGGCTACCCCTCTGGGGCCAACGTCCTGACTTTC. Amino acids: CASSLEATGGYPSGANVLTF.

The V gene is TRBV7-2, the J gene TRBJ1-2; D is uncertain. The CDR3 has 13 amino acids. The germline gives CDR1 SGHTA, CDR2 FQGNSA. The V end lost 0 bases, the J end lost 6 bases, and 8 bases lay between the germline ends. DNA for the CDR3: TGTGCCAGCAGCTTAGCGCGTGAAGATGGCTACACCTTC. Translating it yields CASSLAREDGYTF.

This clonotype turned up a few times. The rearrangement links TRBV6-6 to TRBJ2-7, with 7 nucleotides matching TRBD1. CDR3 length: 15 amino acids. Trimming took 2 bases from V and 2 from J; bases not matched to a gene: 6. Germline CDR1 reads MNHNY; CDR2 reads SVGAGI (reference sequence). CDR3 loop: CASSYTGDGPYEQYV. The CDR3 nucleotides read TGTGCCAGCAGTTACACAGGGGACGGACCCTACGAGCAGTACGTC.

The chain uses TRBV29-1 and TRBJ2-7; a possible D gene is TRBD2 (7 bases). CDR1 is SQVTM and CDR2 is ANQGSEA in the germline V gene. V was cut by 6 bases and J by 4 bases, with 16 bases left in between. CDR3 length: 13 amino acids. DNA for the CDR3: TGCAGCGTGGGTGGCGGGGGCGTGTACGAGCAGTACTTC. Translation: CSVGGGGVYEQYF.

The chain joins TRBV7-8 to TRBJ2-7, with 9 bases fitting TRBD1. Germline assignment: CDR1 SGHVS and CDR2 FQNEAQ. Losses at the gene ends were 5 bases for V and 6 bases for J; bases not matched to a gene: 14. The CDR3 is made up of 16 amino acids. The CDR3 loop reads CASSVGDRADLLEQYV. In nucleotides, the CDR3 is TGTGCCAGCAGCGTGGGGGACAGGGCCGATCTTCTCGAGCAGTACGTC.

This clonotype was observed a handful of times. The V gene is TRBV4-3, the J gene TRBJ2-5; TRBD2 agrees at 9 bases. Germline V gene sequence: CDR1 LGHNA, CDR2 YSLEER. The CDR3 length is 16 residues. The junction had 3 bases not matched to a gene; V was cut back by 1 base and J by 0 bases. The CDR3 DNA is TGCGCCAGCAGCCAAGGTAGCGGGGGTCACCAAGAGACCCAGTACTTC. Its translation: CASSQGSGGHQETQYF.

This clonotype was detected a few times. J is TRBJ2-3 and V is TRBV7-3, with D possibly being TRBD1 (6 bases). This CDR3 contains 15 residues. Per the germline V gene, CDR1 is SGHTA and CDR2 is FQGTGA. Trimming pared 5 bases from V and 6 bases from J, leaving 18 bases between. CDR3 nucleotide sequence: TGTGCCAGCAGCGTCACCTCTACAGGGACCGATACGCAGTATTTT. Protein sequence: CASSVTSTGTDTQYF.

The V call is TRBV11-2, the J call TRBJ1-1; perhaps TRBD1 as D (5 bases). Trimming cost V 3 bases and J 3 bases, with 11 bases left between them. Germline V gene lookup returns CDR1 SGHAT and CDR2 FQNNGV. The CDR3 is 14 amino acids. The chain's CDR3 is CASSLTEVYTEAFF. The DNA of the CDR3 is TGTGCCAGCAGCTTGACAGAGGTTTACACTGAAGCTTTCTTT.

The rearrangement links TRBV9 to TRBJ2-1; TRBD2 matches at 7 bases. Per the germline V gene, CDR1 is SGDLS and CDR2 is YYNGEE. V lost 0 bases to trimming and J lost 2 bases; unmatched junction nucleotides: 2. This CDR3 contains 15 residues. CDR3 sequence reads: CASSVGGGPYNEQFF. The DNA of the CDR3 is TGTGCCAGCAGCGTAGGGGGGGGACCCTACAATGAGCAGTTCTTC. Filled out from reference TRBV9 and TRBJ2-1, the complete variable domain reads DSGVTQTPKHLITATGQRVTLRCSPRSGDLSVYWYQQSLDQGLQFLIQYYNGEERAKGNILERFSAQQFPDLHSELNLSSLELGDSALYFCASSVGGGPYNEQFFGPGTRLTVL.

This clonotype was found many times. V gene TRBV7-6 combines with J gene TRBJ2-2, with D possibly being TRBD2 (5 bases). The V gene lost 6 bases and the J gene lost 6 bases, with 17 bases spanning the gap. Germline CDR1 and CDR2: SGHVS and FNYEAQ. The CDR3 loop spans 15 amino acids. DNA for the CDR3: TGTGCCAGCAGGGGGTACGGCACGGGGTCCGGGGAGCTGTTTTTT. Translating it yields CASRGYGTGSGELFF.

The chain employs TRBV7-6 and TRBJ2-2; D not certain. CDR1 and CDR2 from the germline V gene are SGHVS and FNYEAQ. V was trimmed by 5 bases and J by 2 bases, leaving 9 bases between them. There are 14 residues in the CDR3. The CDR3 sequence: CASSMPGNTGELFF. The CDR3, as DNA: TGTGCCAGCAGCATGCCGGGCAACACCGGGGAGCTGTTTTTT.

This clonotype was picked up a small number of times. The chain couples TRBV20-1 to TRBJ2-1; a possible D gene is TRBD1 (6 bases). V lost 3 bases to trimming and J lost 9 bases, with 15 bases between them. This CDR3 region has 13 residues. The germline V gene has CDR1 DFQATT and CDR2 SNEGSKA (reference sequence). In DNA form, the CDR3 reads TGCAGTGCTAGTACAATGACAGGTATTGAGCAGTTCTTC. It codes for CSASTMTGIEQFF.

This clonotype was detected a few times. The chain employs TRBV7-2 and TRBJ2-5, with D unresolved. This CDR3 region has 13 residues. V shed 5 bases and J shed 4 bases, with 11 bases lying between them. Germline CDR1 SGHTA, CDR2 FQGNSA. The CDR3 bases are TGTGCCAGCAGCCGGGCCCTACCAGAGACCCAGTACTTC. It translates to CASSRALPETQYF.

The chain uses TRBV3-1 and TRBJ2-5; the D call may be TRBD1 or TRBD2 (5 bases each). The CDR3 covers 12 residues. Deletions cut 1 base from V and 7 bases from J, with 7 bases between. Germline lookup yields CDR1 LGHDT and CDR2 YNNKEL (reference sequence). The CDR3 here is CASSQGGRTQYF. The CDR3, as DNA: TGTGCCAGCAGCCAAGGGGGACGGACCCAGTACTTC.

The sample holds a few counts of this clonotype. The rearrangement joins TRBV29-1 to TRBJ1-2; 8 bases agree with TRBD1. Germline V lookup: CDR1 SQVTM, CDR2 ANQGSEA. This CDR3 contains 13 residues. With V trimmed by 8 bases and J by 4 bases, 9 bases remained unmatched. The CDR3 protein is CSSQRQGAYGYTF. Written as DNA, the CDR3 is TGCAGCTCCCAACGGCAGGGGGCCTATGGCTACACCTTC.

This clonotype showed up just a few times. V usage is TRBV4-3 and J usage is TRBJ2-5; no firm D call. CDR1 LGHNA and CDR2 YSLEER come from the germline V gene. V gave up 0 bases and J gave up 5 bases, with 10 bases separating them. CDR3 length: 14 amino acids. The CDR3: CASSQETWSETQYF. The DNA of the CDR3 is TGCGCCAGCAGCCAAGAAACTTGGTCGGAGACCCAGTACTTC.

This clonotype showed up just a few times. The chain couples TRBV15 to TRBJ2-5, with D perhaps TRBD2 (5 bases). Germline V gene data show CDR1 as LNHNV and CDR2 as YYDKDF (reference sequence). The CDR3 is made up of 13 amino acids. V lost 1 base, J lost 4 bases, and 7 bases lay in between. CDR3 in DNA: TGTGCCACCAGCAGAGCGGGGTCAGAGACCCAGTACTTC. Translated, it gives CATSRAGSETQYF.

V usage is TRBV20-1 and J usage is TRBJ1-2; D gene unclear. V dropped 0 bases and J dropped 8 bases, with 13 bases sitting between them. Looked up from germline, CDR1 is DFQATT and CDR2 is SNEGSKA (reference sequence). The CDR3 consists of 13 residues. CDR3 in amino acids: CSARDGPRAGYTF. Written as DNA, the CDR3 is TGCAGTGCTAGAGATGGCCCACGGGCCGGCTACACCTTC.

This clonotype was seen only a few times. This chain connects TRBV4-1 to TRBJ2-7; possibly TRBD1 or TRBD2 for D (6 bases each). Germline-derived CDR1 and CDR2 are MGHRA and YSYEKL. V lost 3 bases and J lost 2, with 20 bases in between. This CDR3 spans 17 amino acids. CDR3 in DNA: TGCGCCAGCAGCCAGCAGTTGGGGGGCCCGTGGGCCTACGAGCAGTACGTC. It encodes CASSQQLGGPWAYEQYV.

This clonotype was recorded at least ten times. The CDR3 region has the DNA TGTGCCAGCAGCCCGAATGCGGCCAAAAACATTCAGTACTTC. Protein sequence: CASSPNAAKNIQYF. The genes are TRBV12-3 or TRBV12-4 and TRBJ2-4; unclear D gene. Trimming stripped 6 bases from V and 1 base from J, with 10 bases between. The CDR3 sequence is 14 residues long.

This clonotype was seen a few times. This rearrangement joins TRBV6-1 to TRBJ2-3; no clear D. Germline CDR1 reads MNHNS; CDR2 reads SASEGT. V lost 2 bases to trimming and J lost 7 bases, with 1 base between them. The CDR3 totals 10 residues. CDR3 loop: CASSENTQYF. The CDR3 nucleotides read TGTGCCAGCAGTGAAAATACGCAGTATTTT.

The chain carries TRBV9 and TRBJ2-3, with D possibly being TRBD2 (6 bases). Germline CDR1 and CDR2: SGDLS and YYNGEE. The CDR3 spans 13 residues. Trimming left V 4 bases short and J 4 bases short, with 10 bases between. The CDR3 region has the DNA TGTGCCAGCAGCCGGGACTTGGCAGATACGCAGTATTTT. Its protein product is CASSRDLADTQYF. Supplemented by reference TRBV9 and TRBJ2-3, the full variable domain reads DSGVTQTPKHLITATGQRVTLRCSPRSGDLSVYWYQQSLDQGLQFLIQYYNGEERAKGNILERFSAQQFPDLHSELNLSSLELGDSALYFCASSRDLADTQYFGPGTRLTVL.